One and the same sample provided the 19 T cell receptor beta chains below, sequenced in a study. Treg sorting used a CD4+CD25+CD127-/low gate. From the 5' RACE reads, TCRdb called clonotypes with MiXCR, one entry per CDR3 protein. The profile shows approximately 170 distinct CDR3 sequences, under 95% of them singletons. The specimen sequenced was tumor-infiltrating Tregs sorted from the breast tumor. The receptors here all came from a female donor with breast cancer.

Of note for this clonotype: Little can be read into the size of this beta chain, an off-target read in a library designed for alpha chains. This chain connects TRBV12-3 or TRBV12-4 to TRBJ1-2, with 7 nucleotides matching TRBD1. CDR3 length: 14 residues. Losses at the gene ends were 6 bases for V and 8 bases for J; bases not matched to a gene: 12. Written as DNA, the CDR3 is TGTGCCAGCAGGGCGGGTCAGGGGGATCGGGGCTACACCTTC. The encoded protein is CASRAGQGDRGYTF.

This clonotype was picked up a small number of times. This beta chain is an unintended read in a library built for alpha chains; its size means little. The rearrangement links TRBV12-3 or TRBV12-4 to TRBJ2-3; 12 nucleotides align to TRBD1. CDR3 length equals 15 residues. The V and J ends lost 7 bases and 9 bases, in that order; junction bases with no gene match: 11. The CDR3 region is CASTTTGQGAKTQYF. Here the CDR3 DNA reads TGTGCCAGCACCACGACGGGACAGGGGGCAAAAACGCAGTATTTT.

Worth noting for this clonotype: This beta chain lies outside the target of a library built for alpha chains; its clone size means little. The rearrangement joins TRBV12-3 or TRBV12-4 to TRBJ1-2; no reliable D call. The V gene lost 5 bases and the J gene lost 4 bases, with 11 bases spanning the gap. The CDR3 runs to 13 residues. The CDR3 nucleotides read TGTGCCAGCAGTCCCGGGCAGTTCTATGGCTACACCTTC. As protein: CASSPGQFYGYTF.

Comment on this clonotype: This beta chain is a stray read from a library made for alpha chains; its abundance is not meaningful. CDR3 bases: TGTGCCAGCAGTTCGTCAGGGGCTGGTGGCTACACCTTC. Protein: CASSSSGAGGYTF. The chain carries TRBV12-3 or TRBV12-4 and TRBJ1-2; D possibly corresponds to TRBD1 (6 bases). The CDR3 sequence is 13 residues long. The ends were cut back, 4 bases at V and 7 bases at J, with 13 bases in the middle.

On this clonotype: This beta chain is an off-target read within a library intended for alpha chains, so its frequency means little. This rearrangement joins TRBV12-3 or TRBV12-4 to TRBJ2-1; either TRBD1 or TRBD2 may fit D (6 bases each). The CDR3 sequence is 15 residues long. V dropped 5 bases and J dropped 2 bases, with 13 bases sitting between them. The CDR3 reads CASSVTGRPYNEQFF. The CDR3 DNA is TGTGCCAGCAGTGTTACAGGGAGGCCCTACAATGAGCAGTTCTTC.

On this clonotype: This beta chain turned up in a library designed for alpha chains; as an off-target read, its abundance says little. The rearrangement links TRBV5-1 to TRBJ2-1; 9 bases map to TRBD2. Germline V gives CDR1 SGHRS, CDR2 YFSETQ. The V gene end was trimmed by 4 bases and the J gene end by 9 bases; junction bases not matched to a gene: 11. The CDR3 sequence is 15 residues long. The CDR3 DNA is TGCGCCAGCAGCGGGGATCCCGGGACTAGCACTGAGCAGTTCTTC. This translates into CASSGDPGTSTEQFF.

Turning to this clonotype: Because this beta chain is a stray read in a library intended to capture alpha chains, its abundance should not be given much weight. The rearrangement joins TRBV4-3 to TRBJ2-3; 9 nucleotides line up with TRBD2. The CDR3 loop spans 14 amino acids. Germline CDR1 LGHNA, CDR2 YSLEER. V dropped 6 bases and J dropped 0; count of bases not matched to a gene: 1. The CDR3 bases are TGCGCCAGCAGAAGCGGGGGGAGCACAGATACGCAGTATTTT. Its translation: CASRSGGSTDTQYF.

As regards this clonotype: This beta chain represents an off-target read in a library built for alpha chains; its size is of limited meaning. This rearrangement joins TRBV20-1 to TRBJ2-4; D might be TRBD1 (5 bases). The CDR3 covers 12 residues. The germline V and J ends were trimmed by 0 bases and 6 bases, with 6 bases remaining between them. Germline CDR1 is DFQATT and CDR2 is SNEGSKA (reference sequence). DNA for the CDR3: TGCAGTGCTAGAGATAGGGGAAACATTCAGTACTTC. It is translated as CSARDRGNIQYF.

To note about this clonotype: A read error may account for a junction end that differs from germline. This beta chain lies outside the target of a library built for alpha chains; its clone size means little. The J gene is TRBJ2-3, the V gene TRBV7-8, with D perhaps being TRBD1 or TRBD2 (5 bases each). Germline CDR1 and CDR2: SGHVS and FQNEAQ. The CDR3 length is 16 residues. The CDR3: CASSSTGTDSTDTQYF. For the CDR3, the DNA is TGTGCCAGCAGCTCTACGGGGACGGATAGCACAGATACGCAGTACTTT.

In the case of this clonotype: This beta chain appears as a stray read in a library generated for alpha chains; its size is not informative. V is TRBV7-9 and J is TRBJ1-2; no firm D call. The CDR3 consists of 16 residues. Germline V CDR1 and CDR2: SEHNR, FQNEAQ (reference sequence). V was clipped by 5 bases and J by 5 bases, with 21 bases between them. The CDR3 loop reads CASSPVGVGSNYGYTF. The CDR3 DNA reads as TGTGCCAGCAGCCCCGTCGGTGTAGGGAGCAATTATGGCTACACCTTC.

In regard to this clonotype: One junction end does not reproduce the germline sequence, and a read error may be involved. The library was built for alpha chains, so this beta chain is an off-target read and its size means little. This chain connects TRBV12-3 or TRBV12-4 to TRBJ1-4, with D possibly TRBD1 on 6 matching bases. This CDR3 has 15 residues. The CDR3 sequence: CASTSSDSPNEKLFF. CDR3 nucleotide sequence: TGTGCCAGCACTTCATCGGACAGCCCTAATGAAAAACTGTTCTTT.

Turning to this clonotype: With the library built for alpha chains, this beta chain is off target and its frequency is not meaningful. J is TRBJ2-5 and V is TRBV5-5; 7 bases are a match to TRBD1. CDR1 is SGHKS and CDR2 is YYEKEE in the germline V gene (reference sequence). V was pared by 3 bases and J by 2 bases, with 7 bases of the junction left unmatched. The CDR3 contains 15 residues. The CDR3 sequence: CASSWTGTDQETQYF. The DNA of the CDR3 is TGTGCCAGCAGCTGGACCGGGACAGATCAAGAGACCCAGTACTTC.

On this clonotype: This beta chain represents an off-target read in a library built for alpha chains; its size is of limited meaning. CDR3 region: CASRSRTGISYNSPLHF. The CDR3 DNA reads as TGTGCAAGTCGCTCCAGGACAGGGATTTCCTATAATTCACCCCTCCACTTT. The J gene is TRBJ1-6, the V gene TRBV12-2; the DNA was not used to check the table's D call, TRBD1. TRBV12-2 is shown as a pseudogene. This CDR3 comprises 17 residues.

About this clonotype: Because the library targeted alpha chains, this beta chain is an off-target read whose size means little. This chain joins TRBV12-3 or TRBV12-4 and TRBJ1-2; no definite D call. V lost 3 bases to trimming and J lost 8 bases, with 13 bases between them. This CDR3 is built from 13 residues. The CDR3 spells CASSFPDALGYTF. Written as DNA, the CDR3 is TGTGCCAGCAGTTTTCCGGATGCCCTAGGCTACACCTTC.

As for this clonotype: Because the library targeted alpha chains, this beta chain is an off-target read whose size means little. CDR3 bases: TGTGCCAGCAGTTACATCAGGCCCAGCTCCTACAATGAGCAGTTCTTC. It yields the protein CASSYIRPSSYNEQFF. This chain joins TRBV6-5 and TRBJ2-1; no definite D call. This CDR3 region has 16 residues. Germline CDR1 MNHEY, CDR2 SVGAGI. Trimming took 2 bases from V and 0 from J, leaving 11 bases between them.

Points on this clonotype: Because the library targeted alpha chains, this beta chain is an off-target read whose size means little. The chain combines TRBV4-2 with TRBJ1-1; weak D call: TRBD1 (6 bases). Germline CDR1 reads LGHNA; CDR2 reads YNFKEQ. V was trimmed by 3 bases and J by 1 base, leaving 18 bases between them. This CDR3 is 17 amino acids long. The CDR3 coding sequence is TGTGCCAGCAGCCAGGGGGTCGACAGGCGTCAGAACACTGAAGCTTTCTTT. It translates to CASSQGVDRRQNTEAFF.

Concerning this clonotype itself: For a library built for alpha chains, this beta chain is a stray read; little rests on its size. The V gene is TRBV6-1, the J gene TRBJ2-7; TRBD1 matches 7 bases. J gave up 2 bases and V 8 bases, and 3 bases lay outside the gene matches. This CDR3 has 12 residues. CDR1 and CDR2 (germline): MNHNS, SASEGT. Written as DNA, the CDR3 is TGTGCCAGCTGGGACAGAGCCTACGAGCAGTACTTC. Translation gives CASWDRAYEQYF.

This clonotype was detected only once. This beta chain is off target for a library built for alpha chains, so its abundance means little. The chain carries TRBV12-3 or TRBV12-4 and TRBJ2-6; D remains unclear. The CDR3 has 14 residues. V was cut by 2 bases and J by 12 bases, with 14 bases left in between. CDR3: CASSLSPRLAVLTF. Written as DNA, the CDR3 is TGTGCCAGCAGTTTATCCCCCAGGTTGGCCGTCCTGACTTTC.

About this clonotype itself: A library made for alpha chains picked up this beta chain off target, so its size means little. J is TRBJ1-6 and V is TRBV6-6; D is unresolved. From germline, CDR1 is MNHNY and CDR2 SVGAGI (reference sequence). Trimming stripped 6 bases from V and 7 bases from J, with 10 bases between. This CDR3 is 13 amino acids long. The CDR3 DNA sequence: TGTGCCAGCAGCCCGACGGAGAATTCACCCCTCCACTTT. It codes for CASSPTENSPLHF.